What follows are 25 T cell receptor beta chains derived from one specimen sequenced in a study of CD8 T cells in ankylosing spondylitis. MiXCR was run by TCRdb on the 5' RACE reads, yielding one entry per CDR3 protein. The sample has about 240,000 distinct CDR3 sequences, 10% seen once. The sample comprised blood, either unsorted or a sorted T cell fraction (not recorded which). These receptors were obtained from a male donor with ankylosing spondylitis or in good health (not recorded which).

The table lists this clonotype with many counts. The chain is built from TRBV4-2 and TRBJ1-5; the D is unclear. Per germline, CDR1 LGHNA and CDR2 YNFKEQ. The CDR3 totals 16 residues. Trimming removed 0 bases at V and 1 base at J, with 10 bases between. CDR3 nucleotide sequence: TGTGCCAGCAGCCAAGAGCTGGGAGCGAGCAATCAGCCCCAGCATTTT. Translated, it gives CASSQELGASNQPQHF.

The sample holds many counts of this clonotype. The CDR3: CAISDAKLPETQYF. In nucleotides, the CDR3 is TGTGCCATCAGTGACGCGAAACTGCCAGAGACCCAGTACTTC. The J gene is TRBJ2-5, the V gene TRBV10-3; D unclear. Germline loops: CDR1 ENHRY, CDR2 SYGVKD. There are 14 residues in the CDR3. Trimming pared 3 bases from V and 4 bases from J, leaving 12 bases between.

There are many counts of this clonotype. J is TRBJ2-1 and V is TRBV12-3 or TRBV12-4; D tentatively reads TRBD1 or TRBD2 (5 bases each). There are 16 residues in the CDR3. The V end was cut by 7 bases, the J end by 0 bases, with 16 bases between. CDR3 DNA sequence: TGTGCCAGCACCCCGTACGGGACGTTCTCCTACAATGAGCAGTTCTTC. Its translation is CASTPYGTFSYNEQFF.

There are many counts of this clonotype. The J gene is TRBJ1-2, the V gene TRBV29-1; a possible D gene is TRBD1 (5 bases). The CDR3 consists of 12 residues. Germline-derived CDR1 and CDR2 are SQVTM and ANQGSEA. V was pared by 7 bases and J by 3 bases, with 12 bases between. The CDR3 region has the DNA TGCAGCGCTCCGACAGTTTACTATGGCTACACCTTC. Protein product: CSAPTVYYGYTF.

This clonotype was recorded a few times. This CDR3 is CASSQEAGRSYEQYF. CDR3 nucleotide sequence: TGTGCCAGCAGCCAAGAGGCAGGGCGTAGCTACGAGCAGTACTTC. The V and J genes are TRBV3-1 and TRBJ2-7; TRBD1 might be the D (5 bases). CDR3 length equals 15 residues. With 0 bases removed from V and 3 bases from J, the gap between germline ends came to 12 bases. Germline CDR1 LGHDT, CDR2 YNNKEL (reference sequence).

This clonotype appeared a few times. This chain connects TRBV4-1 to TRBJ1-1; tentative D call: TRBD1 (6 bases). Trimming cost V 4 bases and J 4 bases, with 10 bases left between them. CDR3 size: 13 residues. Germline assignment: CDR1 MGHRA and CDR2 YSYEKL. This CDR3 is CASSRGASTEAFF. The CDR3 DNA follows: TGCGCCAGCAGCCGGGGGGCGAGCACTGAAGCTTTCTTT.

In this sample, this clonotype turned up many times. This rearrangement joins TRBV5-1 to TRBJ1-5; 9 nucleotides agree with TRBD1. V was pared by 0 bases and J by 5 bases, with 3 bases of the junction left unmatched. This CDR3 is built from 15 residues. Germline-derived CDR1 and CDR2 are SGHRS and YFSETQ. For the CDR3, the DNA is TGCGCCAGCAGCTTGGGGACAGGGGCTCATCAGCCCCAGCATTTT. The encoded protein is CASSLGTGAHQPQHF. The variable domain in full, completed from reference TRBV5-1 and TRBJ1-5, reads KAGVTQTPRYLIKTRGQQVTLSCSPISGHRSVSWYQQTPGQGLQFLFEYFSETQRNKGNFPGRFSGRQFSNSRSEMNVSTLELGDSALYLCASSLGTGAHQPQHFGDGTRLSIL.

This clonotype has just one count. With a much larger clone just one base away, this may be a read error. This chain uses TRBV6-5 with TRBJ2-6; unclear D gene. The germline gives CDR1 MNHEY, CDR2 SVGAGI. The CDR3 has 15 amino acids. In DNA, the CDR3 is TGTGCCAGCAGTTATTCCGGCTCTGGGACCAACGTCCTGACTTTC. Protein: CASSYSGSGTNVLTF.

The rearrangement uses TRBV2 and TRBJ1-5, with TRBD1 identical over 9 bases. J was trimmed by 2 bases and V by 7 bases; bases with no gene match: 9. Germline V gene data show CDR1 as SNHLY and CDR2 as FYNNEI. The CDR3 has 16 amino acids. The CDR3 DNA follows: TGTGCCAGCACAGAGGACAGGGGAGGGGGCAATCAGCCCCAGCATTTT. Residues: CASTEDRGGGNQPQHF.

CDR3 residues: CASNPSQIRGDSPLHF. The CDR3 coding sequence is TGTGCCAGTAACCCCTCACAGATCCGCGGGGATTCACCCCTCCACTTT. This chain links TRBV19 with TRBJ1-6; D gene unclear. From germline, CDR1 is LNHDA and CDR2 SQIVND (reference sequence). Trimming took 7 bases from V and 8 from J, leaving 21 bases between them. CDR3 size: 16 residues.

This clonotype showed up just once. This may stem from a read error, because a much larger clone lies one nucleotide away. The CDR3 DNA follows: TGCGCCAGCAGCTTGAAAGCGGGAGGTGGAAATGAGCAGTTCTTC. Translating gives CASSLKAGGGNEQFF. This chain joins TRBV5-1 and TRBJ2-1; TRBD2 agrees at 9 bases. The ends lost 1 base at V and 7 bases at J; junction bases unmatched: 6. The CDR3 totals 15 residues. The germline V gene encodes CDR1 SGHRS and CDR2 YFSETQ. Complete variable domain (other parts from reference TRBV5-1 and TRBJ2-1): KAGVTQTPRYLIKTRGQQVTLSCSPISGHRSVSWYQQTPGQGLQFLFEYFSETQRNKGNFPGRFSGRQFSNSRSEMNVSTLELGDSALYLCASSLKAGGGNEQFFGPGTRLTVL.

This clonotype has a handful of counts. V gene TRBV20-1 combines with J gene TRBJ1-5; D is perhaps TRBD1 (5 bases). CDR1 is DFQATT, CDR2 SNEGSKA, per germline (reference sequence). The CDR3 sequence is 15 residues long. V was pared by 2 bases and J by 0 bases, with 11 bases between. The CDR3 loop is CSARRDPYSNQPQHF. In nucleotides, the CDR3 is TGCAGTGCTAGACGGGACCCTTATAGCAATCAGCCCCAGCATTTT.

This clonotype was picked up many times. The chain links TRBV7-2 to TRBJ2-3, with 13 bases fitting TRBD2. V shed 4 bases and J 6 bases; nucleotides not matched to a gene: 7. Germline V CDR1 and CDR2: SGHTA, FQGNSA. This CDR3 contains 16 residues. The CDR3 spells CASSSGLAGPGDTQYF. DNA for the CDR3: TGTGCCAGCAGCTCGGGACTAGCGGGGCCGGGGGATACGCAGTATTTT. Filled out from reference TRBV7-2 and TRBJ2-3, the complete variable domain reads GAGVSQSPSNKVTEKGKDVELRCDPISGHTALYWYRQSLGQGLEFLIYFQGNSAPDKSGLPSDRFSAERTGGSVSTLTIQRTQQEDSAVYLCASSSGLAGPGDTQYFGPGTRLTVL.

This clonotype was seen many times. The genes are TRBV6-1 and TRBJ2-1; 9 nucleotides line up with TRBD2. V trimming: 7 bases; J trimming: 3 bases; junction bases outside the gene matches: 10. CDR3 length equals 16 residues. CDR1 MNHNS and CDR2 SASEGT come from the germline V gene. The CDR3 reads CASTNGLAGFYNEQFF. The CDR3 DNA is TGTGCCAGCACTAACGGGCTAGCGGGGTTCTACAATGAGCAGTTCTTC.

This clonotype was seen many times. The V and J genes are TRBV20-1 and TRBJ2-3; D gene unclear. Germline loops: CDR1 DFQATT, CDR2 SNEGSKA (reference sequence). The CDR3 runs to 15 residues. V was shortened by 0 bases and J by 2 bases, with 12 bases between the two germline ends. This chain's CDR3 is CSARDFRQNTDTQYF. As DNA, the CDR3 is TGCAGTGCTAGAGATTTTAGGCAGAACACAGATACGCAGTATTTT.

This clonotype appeared many times. The CDR3 nucleotides read TGCAGCGTTGAAAGGGGTCAGGGGTTAGATGAGCAGTTCTTC. It codes for CSVERGQGLDEQFF. The chain uses TRBV29-1 and TRBJ2-1; weak D call: TRBD1 (6 bases). V was pared by 2 bases and J by 8 bases, with 16 bases between. The CDR3 sequence is 14 residues long. From germline, CDR1 is SQVTM and CDR2 ANQGSEA.

This clonotype was observed many times. For the CDR3, the DNA is TGTGCCACCAGCAGAGGTGACAGGGGCTACGAGCAGTACTTC. Translating it yields CATSRGDRGYEQYF. The rearrangement links TRBV15 to TRBJ2-7, with TRBD1 matching 8 bases. The CDR3 length is 14 residues. The V gene's germline CDR1 is LNHNV and CDR2 YYDKDF (reference sequence). V lost 1 base and J lost 3; bases outside the gene matches: 2.

V and J are TRBV7-9 and TRBJ2-1; 9 positions agree with TRBD2. The CDR3 consists of 16 residues. J gave up 4 bases and V 5 bases, and 9 bases lay outside the gene matches. The germline V gene has CDR1 SEHNR and CDR2 FQNEAQ (reference sequence). The CDR3 sequence: CASSPSGLAGYNEQFF. In nucleotides, the CDR3 is TGTGCCAGCAGCCCTTCGGGACTAGCAGGATACAATGAGCAGTTCTTC.

To note about this clonotype: A much larger clone differs by one base, so this may be a read error. The chain joins TRBV12-3 or TRBV12-4 to TRBJ2-2; the match to TRBD1 covers 9 bases. The CDR3 consists of 15 residues. CDR3 in amino acids: CGSSPRDRDLRELFF. The CDR3 DNA follows: TGTGGCAGCAGTCCTCGGGACAGGGACCTCAGGGAGCTGTTTTTT.

With regard to this clonotype: A single base separates this from a much larger clone, so it may be a read error. The genes are TRBV5-1 and TRBJ2-3, with TRBD2 matching 9 bases. The CDR3 is 14 amino acids. The germline gives CDR1 SGHRS, CDR2 YFSETQ. The CDR3 nucleotides are TGCGCCAGCAGGGCGGGGGGGAGCACAAATACGCAGTATTTT. This sequence encodes CASRAGGSTNTQYF.

The J gene is TRBJ2-7, the V gene TRBV6-1; 8 bases map to TRBD2. Germline V lookup: CDR1 MNHNS, CDR2 SASEGT. V shed 5 bases and J 5 bases; nucleotides not matched to a gene: 8. The CDR3 sequence is 14 residues long. This chain's CDR3 is CASSLREGHHEQYF. The CDR3 DNA reads as TGTGCCAGCAGTCTCCGGGAGGGGCACCACGAGCAGTACTTC.

This clonotype was recorded at least ten times. The chain has TRBV6-1 and TRBJ2-1; the D gene could be TRBD1 or TRBD2 (5 bases each). CDR3 length: 16 residues. Germline loops: CDR1 MNHNS, CDR2 SASEGT. V was shortened by 6 bases and J by 4 bases, with 19 bases between the two germline ends. The CDR3 spells CASSLDGGFPYNEQFF. CDR3 bases: TGTGCCAGCAGCCTGGATGGGGGATTTCCTTACAATGAGCAGTTCTTC.

This clonotype has a count of ten or more. This sequence joins TRBV12-3 or TRBV12-4 and TRBJ2-1; no clear D. The CDR3 is made up of 15 amino acids. V was cut by 8 bases and J by 5 bases, with 19 bases left in between. This chain's CDR3 is CASGDLVGLNNEQFF. For the CDR3, the DNA is TGTGCCAGCGGTGACCTGGTCGGTCTGAACAATGAGCAGTTCTTC.

Ten or more counts support this clonotype. The chain couples TRBV5-1 to TRBJ1-1; 9 bases are a match to TRBD1. Germline CDR1 reads SGHRS; CDR2 reads YFSETQ. Unmatched junction bases numbered 10, after V lost 4 bases and J lost 0 bases. The CDR3 loop spans 17 amino acids. CDR3 bases: TGCGCCAGCAGCCCGGGACAGGGTTTGAGATTGAACACTGAAGCTTTCTTT. Translated: CASSPGQGLRLNTEAFF.

This clonotype was picked up many times. The V call is TRBV6-5, the J call TRBJ1-5; 7 bases are a match to TRBD1. Trimming removed 2 bases from V and 5 bases from J; junction bases left unmatched: 6. The CDR3 sequence is 15 residues long. Germline-derived CDR1 and CDR2 are MNHEY and SVGAGI. The CDR3 is CASSYTGTVHQPQHF. Written as DNA, the CDR3 is TGTGCCAGCAGTTACACCGGGACAGTACATCAGCCCCAGCATTTT.